This T cell receptor (beta chain) originates from a study of blood T cell repertoires in COVID-19. In the study's own analysis: The authors estimated nucleated cell counts from reference gene primer amplification. The protocol was immunoSEQ multiplex PCR, while the TCRdb copy is restricted to in-frame clones and leaves out a portion. D and trimming were read from the DNA, whereas the V and J calls and clone size are those reported in that table. Here the sample spans some 120,000 clones, around four fifths being singletons. The clonotype was recovered from a man older than 75 with active or convalescent COVID-19. What was sequenced was peripheral blood.

CDR3 sequence reads: CASSQDFWRRQPQHF. The CDR3 coding sequence is TGTGCCAGCAGCCAAGATTTTTGGAGGCGGCAGCCCCAGCATTTT. V usage is TRBV3-1 (or the pseudogene TRBV3-2) and J usage is TRBJ1-5, with D uncertain. Germline V lookup: CDR1 LGHDT, CDR2 YNNKEL (reference sequence). Trimming shortened V by 0 bases and J by 7 bases, and 13 bases separated the two germline ends. This CDR3 contains 15 residues.